This passage covers 27 T cell receptor beta chains from one sample sequenced in a study of neurological immune-mediated disorders. TCRdb re-analysed the 5' RACE reads in MiXCR, keeping a single row per CDR3 protein. The table records about 59,000 distinct CDR3 sequences, roughly 4% of them present only once. The sequenced sample consisted of PBMCs. Receptors were obtained from a woman aged 45-65 years with multiple sclerosis.

Ten or more counts support this clonotype. The rearrangement uses TRBV7-2 and TRBJ1-5; TRBD1 is a possible D gene (5 bases). Germline CDR1 SGHTA, CDR2 FQGNSA. CDR3 length equals 14 residues. V was cut by 5 bases and J by 8 bases, with 16 bases left in between. CDR3 residues: CASSPAGGREPQHF. CDR3 sequence (DNA): TGTGCCAGCAGCCCAGCGGGGGGACGGGAGCCCCAGCATTTT. The full variable domain, in which reference TRBV7-2 and TRBJ1-5 provide the parts outside the CDR3, is GAGVSQSPSNKVTEKGKDVELRCDPISGHTALYWYRQSLGQGLEFLIYFQGNSAPDKSGLPSDRFSAERTGGSVSTLTIQRTQQEDSAVYLCASSPAGGREPQHFGDGTRLSIL.

This clonotype has at least ten counts. The rearrangement links TRBV15 to TRBJ2-5; the D is unclear. CDR1 and CDR2 from the germline V gene are LNHNV and YYDKDF (reference sequence). This CDR3 contains 13 residues. The V end was cut by 0 bases, the J end by 5 bases, with 7 bases between. The CDR3 spells CATSRDPAETQYF. The CDR3 region has the DNA TGTGCCACCAGCAGAGATCCGGCGGAGACCCAGTACTTC. Full variable domain (rest looked up from reference TRBV15 and TRBJ2-5): DAMVIQNPRYQVTQFGKPVTLSCSQTLNHNVMYWYQQKSSQAPKLLFHYYDKDFNNEADTPDNFQSRRPNTSFCFLDIRSPGLGDTAMYLCATSRDPAETQYFGPGTRLLVL.

On this clonotype: This may stem from a read error, because a much larger clone lies one nucleotide away. This chain uses TRBV6-6 with TRBJ2-3; D is uncertain. CDR1 is MNHNY and CDR2 is SVGAGI in the germline V gene (reference sequence). The CDR3 totals 11 residues. The V gene lost 2 bases and the J gene lost 6 bases, with 3 bases spanning the gap. In DNA, the CDR3 is TGTGCCAGCAGTTACGCGGATACGCAGTATTTT. As protein: CASSYADTQYF.

The sample holds many counts of this clonotype. The chain employs TRBV7-2 and TRBJ2-3; D is perhaps TRBD2 (6 bases). The CDR3 covers 15 residues. Germline assignment: CDR1 SGHTA and CDR2 FQGNSA. V was clipped by 2 bases and J by 0 bases, with 9 bases between them. CDR3 in DNA: TGTGCCAGCAGCTTATTCGGGAGTAGCACAGATACGCAGTATTTT. It is translated as CASSLFGSSTDTQYF.

The chain joins TRBV19 to TRBJ2-3; the D gene is possibly TRBD1 (5 bases). The CDR3 has 14 amino acids. V lost 1 base and J lost 2, with 7 bases in between. Germline V CDR1 and CDR2: LNHDA, SQIVND (reference sequence). Here the CDR3 reads CASSIGQNTDTQYF. The CDR3 nucleotides read TGTGCCAGTAGTATAGGACAGAACACAGATACGCAGTATTTT.

This clonotype was counted at least ten times. This chain links TRBV29-1 with TRBJ1-3; 9 bases map to TRBD1. The CDR3 is made up of 13 amino acids. Trimming cost V 1 base and J 8 bases; bases outside gene matches: 3. Germline lookup yields CDR1 SQVTM and CDR2 ANQGSEA. CDR3 in amino acids: CSVEGDRADTIYF. CDR3 nucleotides: TGCAGCGTTGAAGGGGACAGGGCGGACACCATATATTTT.

This clonotype has at least ten counts. J is TRBJ1-4 and V is TRBV2; maybe TRBD1 (6 bases). CDR3 length: 14 residues. CDR1 SNHLY and CDR2 FYNNEI come from the germline V gene. Trimming stripped 6 bases from V and 0 bases from J, with 8 bases between. CDR3 nucleotides: TGTGCCAGCAGGGACAGCTCAACTAATGAAAAACTGTTTTTT. Its protein is CASRDSSTNEKLFF.

This clonotype came up many times. The chain carries TRBV5-1 and TRBJ2-7, with unresolved D. Germline CDR1 is SGHRS and CDR2 is YFSETQ. V was pared by 5 bases and J by 0 bases, with 24 bases between. The CDR3 has 18 residues. The CDR3 loop reads CASRVFPGALPNSYEQYF. The CDR3 bases are TGCGCCAGCAGAGTTTTTCCCGGAGCTTTACCCAACTCCTACGAGCAGTACTTC.

Notes on this clonotype: Being one base from a much bigger clone, this may be a read error. This chain connects TRBV11-2 to TRBJ2-1; no definite D call. Between the trimmed V and J ends, which lost 5 bases and 5 bases, there was a span of 7 bases. The germline CDR1 and CDR2 sequences are SGHAT and FQNNGV. CDR3 length: 12 residues. Here the CDR3 DNA reads TGTGCCAGCAGCAAAACCAACAATGAGCAGTTCTTC. Protein product: CASSKTNNEQFF.

The table lists this clonotype with many counts. The gene calls are TRBV3-1 and TRBJ2-2, with TRBD2 as a possible D gene (6 bases). There are 15 residues in the CDR3. V lost 5 bases and J 7 bases, leaving 17 bases between the germline ends. Germline loops: CDR1 LGHDT, CDR2 YNNKEL (reference sequence). The CDR3 bases are TGTGCCAGCAGCGACTTTGGAGGGAGTGGCGGGGAGCTGTTTTTT. It encodes CASSDFGGSGGELFF.

This clonotype was observed many times. The V gene is TRBV2, the J gene TRBJ2-5; a possible D gene is TRBD2 (6 bases). CDR1 is SNHLY and CDR2 is FYNNEI in the germline V gene. Trimming pared 4 bases from V and 7 bases from J, leaving 16 bases between. The CDR3 is 14 amino acids. The CDR3 coding sequence is TGTGCCAGCAGTGGATATGATTCGGGAGCGACCCAGTACTTC. Its protein product is CASSGYDSGATQYF.

This clonotype was seen only a few times. CDR3 coding DNA: TGCGCCAGCAGCCCCGCGGACCGGAACAATGAGCAGTTCTTC. Its protein is CASSPADRNNEQFF. This chain links TRBV5-1 with TRBJ2-1; D remains ambiguous. V was cut by 4 bases and J by 5 bases, with 13 bases left in between. Germline V gene sequence: CDR1 SGHRS, CDR2 YFSETQ. The CDR3 has 14 residues.

This clonotype was recorded at least ten times. The chain combines TRBV5-5 with TRBJ2-5; D is undetermined. Trimming stripped 4 bases from V and 2 bases from J, with 12 bases between. The CDR3 is made up of 14 amino acids. Germline assignment: CDR1 SGHKS and CDR2 YYEKEE (reference sequence). The CDR3 protein is CASSPNPAQETQYF. The CDR3 coding sequence is TGTGCCAGCAGCCCGAACCCCGCACAAGAGACCCAGTACTTC.

In its sample, this clonotype was seen a few times. The CDR3 ends on some other residue instead of the conserved phenylalanine or tryptophan, so this is likely a read error. The rearrangement links TRBV24-1 to TRBJ2-6; no definite D call. Trimming left V 9 bases short and J 1 base short, with 6 bases between. The CDR3 has 13 amino acids. Germline lookup yields CDR1 KGHDR and CDR2 SFDVKD. The chain's CDR3 is CATSVSGANVLTN. The CDR3 DNA follows: TGTGCCACCTCTGTTTCTGGGGCCAACGTCCTGACTAAC.

This clonotype was seen ten or more times. The chain carries TRBV15 and TRBJ2-2; D ambiguous. V gave up 0 bases and J gave up 5 bases, with 7 bases separating them. Germline values: CDR1 LNHNV, CDR2 YYDKDF (reference sequence). The CDR3 is made up of 14 amino acids. The CDR3 DNA sequence: TGTGCCACCAGCAGAGATTTCGGGACCGGGGAGCTGTTTTTT. Its translation: CATSRDFGTGELFF.

This clonotype was recorded at least ten times. The chain combines TRBV6-5 with TRBJ1-5, with D uncertain. Trimming stripped 5 bases from V and 7 bases from J, with 12 bases between. Germline CDR1 and CDR2: MNHEY and SVGAGI. This CDR3 contains 13 residues. CDR3 sequence reads: CASSPLEGQPQHF. As DNA, the CDR3 is TGTGCCAGCAGTCCGCTCGAGGGCCAGCCCCAGCATTTT.

This clonotype was detected ten times or more. The V call is TRBV24-1, the J call TRBJ2-1; 13 bases are shared with TRBD2. This CDR3 is 16 amino acids long. Trimming at V came to 4 bases and at J to 8 bases, leaving 7 bases not matched to a gene. The germline V gene encodes CDR1 KGHDR and CDR2 SFDVKD. CDR3 in amino acids: CATSERTSGRKDEQFF. CDR3 in DNA: TGTGCCACCAGTGAAAGGACTAGCGGGAGAAAGGATGAGCAGTTCTTC.

Ten or more counts support this clonotype. The rearrangement links TRBV28 to TRBJ2-3, with TRBD2 as a possible D gene (5 bases). This CDR3 is built from 17 residues. Germline loops: CDR1 MDHEN, CDR2 SYDVKM. V lost 3 bases and J lost 1, with 17 bases in between. Written as DNA, the CDR3 is TGTGCCAGCAGTTTTGCGCCCGGCGGGCGTCGCACAGATACGCAGTATTTT. Protein product: CASSFAPGGRRTDTQYF.

This clonotype was observed at least ten times. The chain is built from TRBV29-1 and TRBJ1-1, with 7 nucleotides matching TRBD1. The CDR3 totals 11 residues. Per germline, CDR1 SQVTM and CDR2 ANQGSEA. V dropped 6 bases and J dropped 5; count of bases not matched to a gene: 3. CDR3 sequence: CSVTRGTEAFF. The DNA for the CDR3 is TGCAGCGTGACCAGGGGGACTGAAGCTTTCTTT. Looking up the rest from reference TRBV29-1 and TRBJ1-1 gives the full variable domain: SAVISQKPSRDICQRGTSLTIQCQVDSQVTMMFWYRQQPGQSLTLIATANQGSEATYESGFVIDKFPISRPNLTFSTLTVSNMSPEDSSIYLCSVTRGTEAFFGQGTRLTVV.

The sample holds many counts of this clonotype. This rearrangement joins TRBV7-2 to TRBJ2-7, with 9 bases identical to TRBD2. Germline assignment: CDR1 SGHTA and CDR2 FQGNSA. This CDR3 region has 14 residues. V lost 2 bases to trimming and J lost 7 bases; unmatched junction nucleotides: 6. CDR3 protein: CASSLLAGPSEQYF. DNA of the CDR3: TGTGCCAGCAGCTTACTAGCGGGGCCGAGTGAGCAGTACTTC.

This clonotype occurred a few times. This rearrangement joins TRBV6-5 to TRBJ2-5; no reliable D call. From germline, CDR1 is MNHEY and CDR2 SVGAGI. Trimming removed 0 bases at V and 5 bases at J, with 7 bases between. The CDR3 sequence is 13 residues long. This chain's CDR3 is CASSYSILETQYF. DNA of the CDR3: TGTGCCAGCAGTTACTCAATACTTGAGACCCAGTACTTC.

This clonotype was detected ten times or more. V usage is TRBV4-2 and J usage is TRBJ2-5; 7 bases line up with TRBD2. Losses at the gene ends were 0 bases for V and 1 base for J; bases not matched to a gene: 5. CDR1 is LGHNA, CDR2 YNFKEQ, per germline. CDR3 size: 16 residues. The CDR3 region is CASSQELRERQETQYF. The CDR3 DNA is TGTGCCAGCAGCCAAGAACTGCGGGAGCGCCAAGAGACCCAGTACTTC.

This clonotype was detected ten times or more. This chain links TRBV11-1 with TRBJ2-1; the match to TRBD2 covers 7 bases. This CDR3 is built from 17 residues. Per the germline V gene, CDR1 is SGHAT and CDR2 is FQDESV (reference sequence). Trimming at V came to 5 bases and at J to 4 bases, leaving 14 bases not matched to a gene. CDR3 loop: CASSVPAGALSYNEQFF. The CDR3 coding sequence is TGTGCCAGCAGCGTGCCGGCGGGAGCTTTATCATACAATGAGCAGTTCTTC.

The CDR3 DNA reads TGCAGTGTAGGGGGTATCGGGACTAGTGGAGGCAATGAGCAGTTCTTC. Its translation is CSVGGIGTSGGNEQFF. This chain joins TRBV20-1 and TRBJ2-1, with TRBD2 matching over 8 bases. Germline trimming cut 7 bases from V and 6 bases from J; bases unmatched to any gene: 17. Germline V gene data show CDR1 as DFQATT and CDR2 as SNEGSKA (reference sequence). CDR3 length: 16 residues.

This clonotype has a count of ten or more. CDR3 residues: CASSSRPYGVNTGELFF. The CDR3 coding sequence is TGTGCCAGCAGCTCCCGGCCATATGGGGTGAACACCGGGGAGCTGTTTTTT. The genes are TRBV7-3 and TRBJ2-2; the D is unclear. Germline V CDR1 and CDR2: SGHTA, FQGTGA. The CDR3 totals 17 residues. Trimming removed 4 bases from V and 1 base from J, with 16 bases in between.

Worth noting for this clonotype: This could be a read error, since a much larger clone is one nucleotide away. The chain is built from TRBV7-2 and TRBJ2-6; 9 nucleotides match TRBD1. Germline V gene data show CDR1 as SGHTA and CDR2 as FQGNSA. This CDR3 comprises 18 residues. As DNA, the CDR3 is TGTGCCAGCAGCCCTGGGACAGGGAGAAGCTCTGGGGCCAAAGTCCTGACTTTC. As protein: CASSPGTGRSSGAKVLTF. Using reference TRBV7-2 and TRBJ2-6 for the parts outside the CDR3, the full variable domain is GAGVSQSPSNKVTEKGKDVELRCDPISGHTALYWYRQSLGQGLEFLIYFQGNSAPDKSGLPSDRFSAERTGGSVSTLTIQRTQQEDSAVYLCASSPGTGRSSGAKVLTFGAGSRLTVL.

This clonotype was recorded at least ten times. The chain couples TRBV20-1 to TRBJ1-6; D gene unclear. V was shortened by 3 bases and J by 7 bases, with 22 bases between the two germline ends. Per the germline V gene, CDR1 is DFQATT and CDR2 is SNEGSKA (reference sequence). The CDR3 length is 17 residues. CDR3 bases: TGCAGTGCTAGTGACCCTCGGGTCGGAGGGATAAATTCACCCCTCCACTTT. This sequence encodes CSASDPRVGGINSPLHF.